This is a list of T cell receptor beta chains from one sample in a study of cytomegalovirus exposure and HLA in healthy donors. Using immunoSEQ multiplex PCR, the repertoire was profiled, and TCRdb retains in-frame clones only, with some absent. The table has 100,000 to 150,000 clones, 80% to 90% seen once. Sequenced: PBMCs. All receptors derive from a woman aged 40 to 50 in good health and CMV-seropositive. Each CDR3 is given with its conserved first and last residue. D genes are given only for firm matches. Some rows mark clone size as missing; the rest say once, few, many or name a class of expanded clone.

J,V,D,size,CDR3,DNA
TRBJ2-3,TRBV10-1,NA,NA,CASSAGGRDTQYF,TGCGCCAGCAGTGCTGGGGGGAGAGATACGCAGTATTTT
TRBJ2-5,TRBV7-9,TRBD2,NA,CSSSLGTSGSVSKETQYF,TGTTCCAGCAGCTTAGGGACTAGCGGGAGTGTCAGTAAAGAGACCCAGTACTTC
TRBJ2-3,TRBV7-9,TRBD2,NA,CASSPGLAERGDTQYF,TGTGCCAGCAGTCCGGGACTAGCGGAAAGGGGAGATACGCAGTATTTT
TRBJ1-2,TRBV18,NA,NA,CASSPEQRDYGYTF,TGTGCCAGCTCACCCGAACAGCGGGACTATGGCTACACCTTC
TRBJ2-1,TRBV13,NA,few,CASSLYTSDNEQFF,TGTGCCAGCAGCTTATATACTAGTGACAATGAGCAGTTCTTC
TRBJ1-1,TRBV19,NA,once,CASSVAHRAEAFF,TGTGCCAGTAGTGTCGCTCACAGGGCCGAAGCTTTCTTT
TRBJ1-2,TRBV6-1,NA,NA,CASTLSSRGYTF,TGTGCCAGCACCCTATCCTCGCGGGGCTACACCTTC
TRBJ1-5,TRBV7-9,TRBD1,NA,CASSFDRGNQPQHF,TGTGCCAGCAGCTTTGACAGGGGCAATCAGCCCCAGCATTTT
TRBJ2-7,TRBV15,TRBD1,few,CATSSDRGEQYF,TGTGCCACCAGCAGTGACAGGGGCGAGCAGTACTTC
TRBJ1-1,TRBV7-8,NA,once,CASSLPGQLEAFF,TGTGCCAGCAGCTTACCAGGACAGCTTGAAGCTTTCTTT
TRBJ2-3,TRBV7-8,NA,NA,CASSAPASRTDTQYF,TGTGCCAGCAGCGCCCCGGCTAGCAGGACAGATACGCAGTATTTT
TRBJ1-4,TRBV5-1,TRBD1,once,CASSWYGRGNEKLFF,TGCGCCAGCAGCTGGTACGGCAGGGGGAATGAAAAACTGTTTTTT
TRBJ1-6,TRBV7-7,NA,few,CASSKQGGSPLHF,TGTGCTAGCAGCAAACAGGGCGGGTCACCCCTCCACTTT
TRBJ1-3,TRBV5-4,NA,NA,CASSAFGRDGDTIYF,TGTGCCAGCAGCGCGTTTGGGAGGGACGGAGACACCATATATTTT
TRBJ2-7,TRBV30,TRBD1,NA,CAGLQQPGQGWGQYF,TGTGCCGGGTTACAACAACCGGGACAGGGGTGGGGGCAGTACTTC
TRBJ1-5,TRBV27,NA,NA,CASAWGGGQPQHF,TGTGCCAGCGCGTGGGGGGGAGGGCAGCCCCAGCATTTT
TRBJ2-3,TRBV7-9,NA,NA,CASSTRWIGGADTQYF,TGTGCCAGCAGCACCCGGTGGATAGGCGGTGCAGATACGCAGTATTTT
TRBJ2-3,TRBV5-8,NA,NA,CASSLGQMSYTQYF,TGTGCCAGCAGCTTGGGACAGATGTCATATACGCAGTATTTT
TRBJ1-1,TRBV27,NA,NA,CASRKGLRDTEAFF,TGTGCCAGCAGGAAAGGCTTACGGGACACTGAAGCTTTCTTT
TRBJ2-2,TRBV5-1,TRBD2,NA,CASSTTGTSGLTGELFF,TGCGCCAGCAGCACCACTGGGACTAGCGGACTAACCGGGGAGCTGTTTTTT
TRBJ2-1,TRBV7-9,NA,NA,CASSQGDEQFF,TGTGCCAGCAGCCAGGGCGATGAGCAGTTCTTC
TRBJ1-6,TRBV27,NA,NA,CASSSRSGGSYENSPLHF,TGTGCCAGCAGTTCCCGGAGCGGCGGCAGCTACGAAAATTCACCCCTCCACTTT
TRBJ1-4,TRBV5-5,NA,NA,CASSRSPGAKLFF,TGTGCCAGCAGCCGATCCCCAGGGGCAAAACTGTTTTTT
TRBJ2-5,TRBV7-9,TRBD2,NA,CASGKGIAGGETQYF,TGTGCCAGCGGGAAAGGAATAGCGGGGGGAGAGACCCAGTACTTC
TRBJ2-1,TRBV5-6,TRBD2,NA,CASSFLLAGGNEQFF,TGTGCCAGCAGCTTCCTGCTAGCGGGAGGTAATGAGCAGTTCTTC
TRBJ1-5,TRBV5-1,TRBD1,NA,CASSLGQGDQPQHF,TGCGCCAGCAGCTTAGGACAGGGAGATCAGCCCCAGCATTTT
TRBJ2-3,TRBV10-3,TRBD2,NA,CAISDSGLAGGTDTQYF,TGTGCCATCAGTGACTCTGGACTAGCGGGGGGAACAGATACGCAGTATTTT
TRBJ2-3,TRBV5-1,NA,NA,CASSLPRETRDTQYF,TGCGCCAGCAGCTTGCCCCGGGAGACAAGAGATACGCAGTATTTT
TRBJ2-1,TRBV11-2,NA,NA,CASSLLASLNEQFF,TGTGCCAGCAGCTTGCTAGCGAGCCTCAATGAGCAGTTCTTC
TRBJ2-7,TRBV6-5,TRBD1,NA,CASSYPGQKGSYEQYF,TGTGCCAGCAGTTACCCGGGACAGAAAGGCTCCTACGAGCAGTACTTC
TRBJ2-3,TRBV7-2,NA,NA,CASSLGLASTDTQYF,TGTGCCAGCAGCTTAGGGTTGGCTAGCACAGATACGCAGTATTTT
TRBJ1-4,TRBV5-1,TRBD1,NA,CASSPTGATNEKLFF,TGCGCCAGCAGCCCGACAGGGGCGACTAATGAAAAACTGTTTTTT
TRBJ2-2,TRBV7-9,TRBD1,once,CASSSPGTANTGELFF,TGTGCCAGCAGCTCCCCCGGGACAGCGAACACCGGGGAGCTGTTTTTT
TRBJ1-2,TRBV19,NA,NA,CASSLTGGAQGYTF,TGTGCCAGTAGCCTAACGGGGGGGGCGCAGGGCTACACCTTC
TRBJ1-3,TRBV5-8,NA,NA,CASSLVGRSGNTIYF,TGTGCCAGCAGCTTGGTGGGGCGCTCTGGAAACACCATATATTTT
TRBJ2-1,TRBV4-1,TRBD1,NA,CASSQDTGVSNEQFF,TGCGCCAGCAGCCAAGATACAGGGGTAAGCAATGAGCAGTTCTTC
TRBJ1-3,TRBV9,TRBD1,NA,CASSNPGQLIRNTIYF,TGTGCCAGCAGCAATCCGGGACAGCTTATCAGAAACACCATATATTTT
TRBJ2-1,TRBV4-1,NA,few,CASSQDLQGSYNEQFF,TGCGCCAGCAGCCAAGATCTCCAGGGGAGCTACAATGAGCAGTTCTTC
TRBJ1-1,TRBV5-1,TRBD1,NA,CASSFGDRGQQTEAFF,TGCGCCAGCAGCTTTGGCGACAGGGGGCAGCAAACTGAAGCTTTCTTT
TRBJ1-2,TRBV4-3,TRBD1,NA,CASSQGGQGLNYGYTF,TGCGCCAGCAGCCAGGGGGGACAGGGCTTAAACTATGGCTACACCTTC
TRBJ2-6,TRBV25-1,NA,NA,CASSAYSGANVLTF,TGTGCCAGCAGTGCTTACTCTGGGGCCAACGTCCTGACTTTC
TRBJ1-4,TRBV7-6,NA,NA,CASSLGGTANEKLFF,TGTGCCAGCAGCTTAGGCGGGACCGCCAATGAAAAACTGTTTTTT
TRBJ2-7,TRBV5-6,TRBD2,NA,CASSPLTSETYEQYF,TGTGCCAGCAGCCCCCTGACTAGCGAGACCTACGAGCAGTACTTC
TRBJ1-1,TRBV4-2,NA,NA,CASSPSGVSEAFF,TGTGCCAGCAGCCCATCAGGGGTGAGTGAAGCTTTCTTT
TRBJ2-7,TRBV5-1,NA,NA,CASSLGSGRNYEQYF,TGCGCCAGCAGCTTGGGGTCGGGGAGGAACTACGAGCAGTACTTC
TRBJ1-1,TRBV6-6,NA,NA,CASSRGMNTEAFF,TGTGCCAGCAGTAGGGGCATGAACACTGAAGCTTTCTTT
TRBJ2-7,TRBV7-9,NA,NA,CASSLVLSYEQYF,TGTGCCAGCAGCTTAGTACTATCCTACGAGCAGTACTTC
TRBJ1-2,TRBV9,NA,NA,CASSVAAAGVLFGYTF,TGTGCCAGCAGCGTAGCGGCGGCCGGAGTTCTATTTGGCTACACCTTC
TRBJ1-2,TRBV6-5,NA,NA,CASTNGGKDGYTF,TGTGCCAGCACCAACGGGGGGAAGGATGGCTACACCTTC
TRBJ1-2,TRBV29-1,NA,NA,CSVDGGGYTF,TGCAGCGTTGACGGGGGTGGCTACACCTTC
TRBJ1-2,TRBV7-9,TRBD1,NA,CASSLDLLGQGPGYTF,TGTGCCAGCAGCTTAGATTTGTTGGGACAGGGTCCTGGCTACACCTTC
TRBJ1-1,TRBV7-8,NA,once,CASSPADRLDTEAFF,TGTGCCAGCAGCCCAGCGGACAGATTGGACACTGAAGCTTTCTTT
TRBJ2-3,TRBV6-1,TRBD2,NA,CASSEEPSGPSTDTQYF,TGTGCCAGCAGTGAGGAGCCTAGCGGGCCCAGCACAGATACGCAGTATTTT